This TCR beta chain came from a study of blood T cells in healthy people across ages. Study observations and caveats: A strong correlation was found between TCR beta diversity and the percentage of naive T cells.

V was clipped by 0 bases and J by 6 bases, with 8 bases between them. Germline CDR1 reads SGHRS; CDR2 reads YFSETQ. The CDR3 consists of 13 residues. With a J-beta primer mix and a sample-barcoded 5' primer, a second PCR ran roughly 6 to 12 cycles. TCRdb recomputed calls from the 5' RACE reads with MiXCR, one row per CDR3 protein. This table has hundreds of thousands of distinct CDR3 sequences, approximately 29% appearing once. Comment on this clonotype: Its antigen is not identified.

The clonotype comes from a woman aged 80 or over in good health. Sequenced input: blood. The chain links TRBV5-1 to TRBJ2-3; the D is unclear. The CDR3 DNA is TGCGCCAGCAGCTTGGCCAACCCGGATACGCAGTATTTT. Encoded protein: CASSLANPDTQYF.